Shown below are 26 T cell receptor beta chains from a single sample sequenced in a study of technical replicates of blood from several donors. TCRdb's copy holds only in-frame clones and misses some; the assay was immunoSEQ multiplex PCR. The profile shows approximately 80,000 clones, 91% of them singletons. The material sequenced was T cells isolated from PBMCs. Receptor source: a human donor in good health.

The rearrangement joins TRBV2 to TRBJ2-7, with D perhaps TRBD2 (5 bases). CDR1 and CDR2 (germline): SNHLY, FYNNEI. CDR3 size: 14 residues. Trimming cost V 1 base and J 5 bases, with 12 bases left between them. The CDR3 nucleotides are TGTGCCAGCAGTGAAGGAGTCGGGGTCCACGAGCAGTACTTC. Its protein is CASSEGVGVHEQYF.

The genes are TRBV5-1 and TRBJ1-2; no reliable D call. This CDR3 comprises 13 residues. Germline lookup yields CDR1 SGHRS and CDR2 YFSETQ. V was clipped by 2 bases and J by 6 bases, with 11 bases between them. CDR3 protein: CASSLKEHDGYTF. The DNA for the CDR3 is TGCGCCAGCAGCTTAAAGGAGCATGATGGCTACACCTTC.

The rearrangement joins TRBV5-4 to TRBJ2-5, with D perhaps matching TRBD2 (6 bases). Germline-derived CDR1 and CDR2 are SGHNT and YYREEE (reference sequence). The CDR3 loop spans 15 amino acids. V shed 4 bases and J shed 3 bases, with 16 bases lying between them. The DNA of the CDR3 is TGTGCCAGCAGCGACGAACCAGGCGGGGAAGAGACCCAGTACTTC. It codes for CASSDEPGGEETQYF.

This sequence joins TRBV6-5 and TRBJ2-2; D perhaps matches TRBD1 (6 bases). Germline V CDR1 and CDR2: MNHEY, SVGAGI. Trimming shortened V by 8 bases and J by 4 bases, and 17 bases separated the two germline ends. The CDR3 covers 15 residues. The CDR3 loop reads CASAPLTGVTGELFF. DNA of the CDR3: TGTGCCAGCGCCCCCCTGACAGGCGTCACCGGGGAGCTGTTTTTT.

V usage is TRBV29-1 and J usage is TRBJ2-2; perhaps TRBD1 as D (5 bases). CDR1 and CDR2 from the germline V gene are SQVTM and ANQGSEA. The CDR3 loop spans 13 amino acids. V shed 5 bases and J shed 4 bases, with 11 bases lying between them. CDR3 sequence: CSVQGQITGELFF. CDR3 nucleotides: TGCAGCGTTCAAGGACAAATCACCGGGGAGCTGTTTTTT.

The chain couples TRBV9 to TRBJ1-1, with a weak D call TRBD1 (6 bases). This CDR3 comprises 14 residues. Per the germline V gene, CDR1 is SGDLS and CDR2 is YYNGEE. The V end lost 0 bases, the J end lost 1 base, and 7 bases lay between the germline ends. The CDR3: CASSVEQGNTEAFF. CDR3 DNA sequence: TGTGCCAGCAGCGTAGAACAGGGGAACACTGAAGCTTTCTTT. Complete variable domain (other parts from reference TRBV9 and TRBJ1-1): DSGVTQTPKHLITATGQRVTLRCSPRSGDLSVYWYQQSLDQGLQFLIQYYNGEERAKGNILERFSAQQFPDLHSELNLSSLELGDSALYFCASSVEQGNTEAFFGQGTRLTVV.

This clone was recorded once. The rearrangement links TRBV28 to TRBJ2-1; 7 bases are shared with TRBD2. The germline CDR1 and CDR2 sequences are MDHEN and SYDVKM. V shed 5 bases, J shed 2 bases, and the junction held 0 bases outside the gene matches. This CDR3 is built from 13 residues. Written as DNA, the CDR3 is TGTGCCAGCAGTAGCGGGGCCTACAATGAGCAGTTCTTC. This translates into CASSSGAYNEQFF.

V and J are TRBV11-2 and TRBJ2-7, with D possibly being TRBD2 (7 bases). CDR1 and CDR2 (germline): SGHAT, FQNNGV. V was cut by 3 bases and J by 0 bases, with 9 bases left in between. The CDR3 runs 14 residues. Here the CDR3 reads CASSFRGASYEQYF. CDR3 sequence (DNA): TGTGCCAGCAGCTTCCGGGGGGCCTCCTACGAGCAGTACTTC.

The V call is TRBV18, the J call TRBJ2-7, with 8 nucleotides matching TRBD1. The germline CDR1 and CDR2 sequences are KGHSH and LQKENI. CDR3 length: 15 residues. Trimming removed 3 bases from V and 4 bases from J; junction bases left unmatched: 8. The DNA for the CDR3 is TGTGCCAGCTCACCGATAGGACAGGGAGAGTACGAGCAGTACTTC. Translating it yields CASSPIGQGEYEQYF.

V and J are TRBV4-1 and TRBJ2-6; perhaps TRBD1 as D (5 bases). The CDR3 runs 17 residues. Germline values: CDR1 MGHRA, CDR2 YSYEKL. Trimming took 1 base from V and 2 from J, leaving 12 bases between them. CDR3 nucleotides: TGCGCCAGCAGCCAAGTCCCCCGCAGGGCTGGGGCCAACGTCCTGACTTTC. It yields the protein CASSQVPRRAGANVLTF.

The rearrangement uses TRBV6-5 and TRBJ2-1, with D possibly matching TRBD1 (5 bases). The germline CDR1 and CDR2 sequences are MNHEY and SVGAGI. The V gene lost 7 bases and the J gene lost 8 bases, with 18 bases spanning the gap. The CDR3 is 14 amino acids. Written as DNA, the CDR3 is TGTGCCAGCATGCCCAGGGTTCTTACGGATGAGCAGTTCTTC. Its translation is CASMPRVLTDEQFF.

This chain uses TRBV6-5 with TRBJ1-2; 7 bases line up with TRBD1. This CDR3 contains 13 residues. The ends lost 5 bases at V and 4 bases at J; junction bases unmatched: 4. Germline CDR1 and CDR2: MNHEY and SVGAGI. CDR3 region: CASSPRTGYGYTF. CDR3 DNA sequence: TGTGCCAGCAGTCCCCGGACAGGCTATGGCTACACCTTC.

The rearrangement uses TRBV27 and TRBJ2-7; a weak D match, TRBD1 (6 bases). Germline assignment: CDR1 MNHEY and CDR2 SMNVEV (reference sequence). There are 15 residues in the CDR3. V lost 3 bases to trimming and J lost 1 base, with 13 bases between them. CDR3 in DNA: TGTGCCAGCAGTTTTTTCCAGGGGACATCCTACGAGCAGTACTTC. Translation gives CASSFFQGTSYEQYF.

The gene calls are TRBV7-3 and TRBJ1-1; no clear D gene. V was shortened by 3 bases and J by 2 bases, with 10 bases between the two germline ends. The CDR3 runs to 14 residues. CDR1 is SGHTA and CDR2 is FQGTGA in the germline V gene. For the CDR3, the DNA is TGTGCCAGCAGCTTTGAATTGAGTAACACTGAAGCTTTCTTT. This encodes CASSFELSNTEAFF.

The sample holds one count of this clone. The rearrangement joins TRBV2 to TRBJ1-4, with D perhaps matching TRBD1 (6 bases). The germline V gene has CDR1 SNHLY and CDR2 FYNNEI. CDR3 length equals 11 residues. V dropped 8 bases and J dropped 10 bases, with 11 bases sitting between them. The CDR3 sequence is CASHLQGKLFF. CDR3 nucleotide sequence: TGTGCCAGCCACTTACAGGGAAAACTGTTTTTT.

V is TRBV28 and J is TRBJ1-2; 8 positions match TRBD1. The CDR3 consists of 15 residues. The ends lost 6 bases at V and 6 bases at J; junction bases unmatched: 12. The germline CDR1 and CDR2 sequences are MDHEN and SYDVKM. The CDR3 protein is CASSFPGQGDNGYTF. Here the CDR3 DNA reads TGTGCCAGCAGCTTTCCAGGACAGGGCGACAATGGCTACACCTTC.

The chain combines TRBV18 with TRBJ1-5; no clear D. The V gene's germline CDR1 is KGHSH and CDR2 LQKENI. This CDR3 spans 15 amino acids. Trimming removed 5 bases from V and 2 bases from J, with 13 bases in between. CDR3 coding DNA: TGTGCCAGCTCATCCCGGGATACGCGCAATCAGCCCCAGCATTTT. This gives the protein CASSSRDTRNQPQHF.

This chain connects TRBV4-1 to TRBJ1-3; 8 bases agree with TRBD1. The germline V gene has CDR1 MGHRA and CDR2 YSYEKL. The CDR3 contains 17 residues. J was trimmed by 4 bases and V by 1 base; bases with no gene match: 9. In DNA form, the CDR3 reads TGCGCCAGCAGCCAAGGGGGAGGACAGGGCGCAGGAAACACCATATATTTT. Residues: CASSQGGGQGAGNTIYF.

The chain combines TRBV10-2 with TRBJ1-3, with 9 bases fitting TRBD1. Germline values: CDR1 WSHSY, CDR2 SAAADI. With 2 bases clipped from V and 4 bases from J, the junction kept 9 bases outside the gene matches. The CDR3 contains 17 residues. Here the CDR3 reads CASSEGFTGTGGNTIYF. The DNA for the CDR3 is TGCGCCAGCAGTGAGGGGTTTACCGGGACAGGGGGAAACACCATATATTTT.

The rearrangement links TRBV2 to TRBJ1-2; TRBD1 might be the D (6 bases). The CDR3 contains 12 residues. Germline assignment: CDR1 SNHLY and CDR2 FYNNEI. Trimming shortened V by 6 bases and J by 4 bases, and 9 bases separated the two germline ends. The CDR3 sequence: CASSGQIYGYTF. CDR3 nucleotides: TGTGCCAGCAGCGGACAGATCTATGGCTACACCTTC.

The chain combines TRBV12-5 with TRBJ2-5; D remains ambiguous. Germline V gene lookup returns CDR1 LGHNT and CDR2 FRNRAP. The length of the CDR3 is 13 residues. Trimming removed 1 base from V and 4 bases from J, with 7 bases in between. The CDR3 region has the DNA TGTGCTAGTGGTTTGGGGAGCGCAGAGACCCAGTACTTC. This codes for CASGLGSAETQYF.

The chain employs TRBV11-2 and TRBJ2-1; 8 bases map to TRBD1. V was clipped by 5 bases and J by 6 bases; unmatched bases: 3. The V gene's germline CDR1 is SGHAT and CDR2 FQNNGV. This CDR3 region has 13 residues. CDR3 DNA sequence: TGTGCCAGCAGCCAGGACAGGGCCAATGAGCAGTTCTTC. It translates to CASSQDRANEQFF.

V usage is TRBV12-5 and J usage is TRBJ1-1, with D tentatively TRBD1 (6 bases). CDR1 LGHNT and CDR2 FRNRAP come from the germline V gene. The CDR3 covers 12 residues. Trimming left V 6 bases short and J 5 bases short, with 10 bases between. Here the CDR3 DNA reads TGTGCTAGTGGGCCCGGACAGACTGAAGCTTTCTTT. This translates into CASGPGQTEAFF.

The chain couples TRBV27 to TRBJ2-7; 8 bases are a match to TRBD1. J gave up 0 bases and V 5 bases, and 0 bases lay outside the gene matches. Germline loops: CDR1 MNHEY, CDR2 SMNVEV (reference sequence). The CDR3 totals 13 residues. The CDR3 protein is CASSTGGSYEQYF. CDR3 DNA: TGTGCCAGCAGTACAGGGGGCTCCTACGAGCAGTACTTC.

The chain employs TRBV6-5 and TRBJ1-3; D is uncertain. V lost 0 bases and J lost 0, with 6 bases in between. CDR3 length equals 15 residues. Germline V gene data show CDR1 as MNHEY and CDR2 as SVGAGI. The CDR3 reads CASSYSPSSGNTIYF. CDR3 DNA: TGTGCCAGCAGTTACTCTCCGAGCTCTGGAAACACCATATATTTT.

The chain recombines TRBV5-1 with TRBJ2-5; 7 bases fit TRBD2. In germline, CDR1 is SGHRS, CDR2 YFSETQ. The CDR3 totals 13 residues. V gave up 0 bases and J gave up 4 bases; unmatched junction bases: 0. CDR3 in DNA: TGCGCCAGCAGCTTGGCGGGGGGAGAGACCCAGTACTTC. Translated, it gives CASSLAGGETQYF. Full variable domain (outside the CDR3, taken from reference TRBV5-1 and TRBJ2-5): KAGVTQTPRYLIKTRGQQVTLSCSPISGHRSVSWYQQTPGQGLQFLFEYFSETQRNKGNFPGRFSGRQFSNSRSEMNVSTLELGDSALYLCASSLAGGETQYFGPGTRLLVL.